The TCR beta chain under discussion was sequenced for a study of hypomethylating agent response in myelodysplastic syndrome. Study-wide points: Healthy controls were not age-matched to MDS patients, possibly affecting comparisons. Analysis covered a small cohort of just about ten patients.

The CDR3 totals 17 residues. Germline V CDR1 and CDR2: SNHLY, FYNNEI. V lost 8 bases to trimming and J lost 2 bases; unmatched junction nucleotides: 16. This clone turned up a few times. No antigen is known for it. No T-cell subset sorting was done; bone marrow was analyzed in bulk. In the source study's methods: VDJdb flagged about 1.7% of approximately 170,000 unique clonotypes as previously reported viral-epitope-specific. Sequenced by immunoSEQ multiplex PCR; TCRdb stores in-frame clones only, minus some. V, J and clone size are taken as reported in that table, and D and trimming were inferred from the DNA itself. The data hold approximately 2,300 clones, with about 81% observed a single time.

The sequence came from a human donor with myelodysplastic syndrome. The V and J genes are TRBV2 and TRBJ2-3, with TRBD2 identical over 7 bases. Sample: bone marrow, taken before or after starting hypomethylating agent treatment for myelodysplastic syndrome (not recorded which). The CDR3 is CASRDPYRAGHTDTQYF. Written as DNA, the CDR3 is TGTGCCAGCCGCGATCCATATAGAGCGGGGCACACAGATACGCAGTATTTT.